The entry below gives a single TCR beta chain sequence along with its context. This table comes from immunoSEQ multiplex PCR, and its TCRdb copy is limited to in-frame clones, with some not included. The sample comprises some 2.4 million clones, roughly 93% of which are singletons, and approximately 0.36% rests with the top ten. This CDR3 spans 14 amino acids. The germline V gene has CDR1 PRHDT and CDR2 FYEKMQ (reference sequence). The J segment lost 4 bases and the V segment lost 6 bases, leaving 6 bases of the junction unmatched. These data belong to a study of shared clonotypes between healthy human individuals.

The rearrangement uses TRBV13 and TRBJ2-1, with 7 bases lining up with TRBD1. This receptor was identified in a man aged 18 to 30 in good health. Some clones in this sample may be carry-over from other donors' samples. The material sequenced was naive CD4+ T cells from PBMCs. The sample's subset: CD45RA+ positively selected. This CDR3 is CASSLTTGYNEQFF. Here the CDR3 DNA reads TGTGCCAGCAGTCTTACGACAGGGTACAATGAGCAGTTCTTC.